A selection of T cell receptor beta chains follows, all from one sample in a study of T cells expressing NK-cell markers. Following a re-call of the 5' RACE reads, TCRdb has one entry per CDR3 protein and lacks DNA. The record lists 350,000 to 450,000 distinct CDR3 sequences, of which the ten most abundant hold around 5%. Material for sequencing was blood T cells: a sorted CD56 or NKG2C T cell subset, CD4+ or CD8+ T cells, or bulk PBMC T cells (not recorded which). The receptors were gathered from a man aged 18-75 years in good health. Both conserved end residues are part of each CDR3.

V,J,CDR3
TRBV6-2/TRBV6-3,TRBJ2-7,CASSYSPGTAVRVEQYF
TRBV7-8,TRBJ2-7,CASSLGGGGTQEQYF
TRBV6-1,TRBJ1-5,CASSDPQGSNQPQHF
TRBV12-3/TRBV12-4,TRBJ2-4,CASSPPYEANIQYF
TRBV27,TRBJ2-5,CASITRDPWGTETQYF
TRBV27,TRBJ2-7,CASSLRGGEGLYEQYF
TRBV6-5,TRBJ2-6,CASSYSIGGAGSGANVLTF
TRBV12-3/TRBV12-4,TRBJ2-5,CASRRTSGVVETQYF
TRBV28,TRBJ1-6,CASSFGGTGDSPLHF
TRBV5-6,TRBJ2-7,CASSQLSDRGWEQYF
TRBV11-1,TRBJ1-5,CASSLGAVRDISNQPQHF
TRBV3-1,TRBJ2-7,CASRHRDRAYEQYF
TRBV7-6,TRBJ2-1,CASSPAQGVEQFF
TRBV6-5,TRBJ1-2,CASSYTGGTAYGYTF